Described below is a single TCR beta chain sequence and its context. These data come from a study of CD8 T cells in Susac syndrome. The CDR3 has 15 residues. The trim removed 5 bases at V and 0 bases at J, leaving 6 bases unmatched. CDR1 and CDR2 (germline): SGHAT, FQNNGV. RNA totalling about 0.5 to 1 ug underwent reverse transcription with random hexamers. In TCRdb, the immunoSEQ multiplex PCR reads were re-called with MiXCR into one record per CDR3 protein. Here the sample spans about 210,000 distinct CDR3 sequences, 95% being singletons. This clonotype originated in a human donor with multiple sclerosis. The chain is built from TRBV11-2 and TRBJ2-7; 8 bases line up with TRBD2. Sequencing input: CD4+ T cells from PBMCs. Here the CDR3 DNA reads TGTGCCAGCAGCGCACTAGCGGTTAGCTCCTACGAGCAGTACTTC. The encoded protein is CASSALAVSSYEQYF.